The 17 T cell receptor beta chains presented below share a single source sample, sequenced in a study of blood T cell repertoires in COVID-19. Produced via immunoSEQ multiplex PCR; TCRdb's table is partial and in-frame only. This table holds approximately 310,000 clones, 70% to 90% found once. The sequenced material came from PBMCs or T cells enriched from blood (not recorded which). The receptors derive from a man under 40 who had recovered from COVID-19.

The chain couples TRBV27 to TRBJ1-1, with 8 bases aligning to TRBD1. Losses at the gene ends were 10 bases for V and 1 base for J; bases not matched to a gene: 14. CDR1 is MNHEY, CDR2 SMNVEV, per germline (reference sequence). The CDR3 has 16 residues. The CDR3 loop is CATSPQGALRNTEAFF. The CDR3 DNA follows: TGTGCCACCTCGCCGCAGGGGGCTTTACGGAACACTGAAGCTTTCTTT.

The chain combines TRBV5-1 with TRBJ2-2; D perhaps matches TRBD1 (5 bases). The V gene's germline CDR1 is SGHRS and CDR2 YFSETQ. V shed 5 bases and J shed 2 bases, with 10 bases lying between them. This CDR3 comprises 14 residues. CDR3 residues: CASRQVINTGELFF. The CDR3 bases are TGCGCCAGCAGACAGGTGATAAACACCGGGGAGCTGTTTTTT.

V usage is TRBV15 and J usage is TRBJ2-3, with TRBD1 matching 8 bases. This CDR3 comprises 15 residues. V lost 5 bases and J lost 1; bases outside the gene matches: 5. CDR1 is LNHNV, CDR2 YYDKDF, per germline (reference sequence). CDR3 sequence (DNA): TGTGCCACCAGCTACCCGGGACAGGGCACAGATACGCAGTATTTT. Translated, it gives CATSYPGQGTDTQYF. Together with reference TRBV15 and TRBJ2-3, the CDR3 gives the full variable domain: DAMVIQNPRYQVTQFGKPVTLSCSQTLNHNVMYWYQQKSSQAPKLLFHYYDKDFNNEADTPDNFQSRRPNTSFCFLDIRSPGLGDTAMYLCATSYPGQGTDTQYFGPGTRLTVL.

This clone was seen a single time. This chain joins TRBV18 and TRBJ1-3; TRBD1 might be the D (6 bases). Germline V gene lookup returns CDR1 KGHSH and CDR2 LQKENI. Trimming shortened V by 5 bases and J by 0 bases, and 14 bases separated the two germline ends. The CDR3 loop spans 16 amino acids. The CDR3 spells CASSSDRTGSGNTIYF. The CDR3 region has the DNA TGTGCCAGCTCATCGGACAGAACAGGCTCTGGAAACACCATATATTTT.

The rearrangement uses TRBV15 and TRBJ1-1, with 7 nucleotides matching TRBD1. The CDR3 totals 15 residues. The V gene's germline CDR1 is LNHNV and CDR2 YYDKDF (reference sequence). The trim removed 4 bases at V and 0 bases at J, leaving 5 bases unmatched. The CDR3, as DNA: TGTGCCACCAGCAAAGGACAGGTACTGAACACTGAAGCTTTCTTT. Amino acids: CATSKGQVLNTEAFF.

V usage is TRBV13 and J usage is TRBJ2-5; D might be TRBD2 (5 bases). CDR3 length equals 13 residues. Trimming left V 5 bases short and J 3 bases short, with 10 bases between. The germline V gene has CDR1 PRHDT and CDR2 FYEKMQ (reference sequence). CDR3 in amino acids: CASSETSKETQYF. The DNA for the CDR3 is TGTGCCAGCAGCGAAACTAGTAAAGAGACCCAGTACTTC.

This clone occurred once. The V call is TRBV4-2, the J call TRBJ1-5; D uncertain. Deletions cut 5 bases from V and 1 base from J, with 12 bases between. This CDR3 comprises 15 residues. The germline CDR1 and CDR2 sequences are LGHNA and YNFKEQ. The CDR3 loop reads CASSESEGSNQPQHF. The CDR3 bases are TGTGCCAGCAGCGAATCGGAGGGAAGCAATCAGCCCCAGCATTTT.

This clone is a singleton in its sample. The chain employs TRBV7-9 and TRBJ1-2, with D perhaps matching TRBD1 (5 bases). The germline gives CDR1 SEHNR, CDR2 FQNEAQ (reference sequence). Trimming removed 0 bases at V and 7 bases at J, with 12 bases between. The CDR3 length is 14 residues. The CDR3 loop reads CASSLAGREGGYTF. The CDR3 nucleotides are TGTGCCAGCAGCTTAGCCGGCAGGGAGGGTGGCTACACCTTC.

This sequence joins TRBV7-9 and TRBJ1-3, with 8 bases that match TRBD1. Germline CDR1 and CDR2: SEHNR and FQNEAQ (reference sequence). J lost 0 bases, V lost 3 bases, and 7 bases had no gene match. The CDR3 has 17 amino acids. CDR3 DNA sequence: TGTGCCAGCAGCTTGACAGGGGACTTCCTCTCTGGAAACACCATATATTTT. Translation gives CASSLTGDFLSGNTIYF.

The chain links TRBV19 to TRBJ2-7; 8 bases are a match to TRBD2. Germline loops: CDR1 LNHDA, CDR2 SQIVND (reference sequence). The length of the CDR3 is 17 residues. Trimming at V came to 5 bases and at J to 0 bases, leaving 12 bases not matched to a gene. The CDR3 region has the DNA TGTGCCAGTAGTGCCCGGGGGGGGGACGGAAGCTCCTACGAGCAGTACTTC. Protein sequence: CASSARGGDGSSYEQYF.

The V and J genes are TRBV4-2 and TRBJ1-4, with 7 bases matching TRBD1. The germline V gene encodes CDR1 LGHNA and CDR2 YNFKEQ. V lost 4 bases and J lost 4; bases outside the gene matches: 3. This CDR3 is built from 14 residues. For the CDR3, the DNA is TGTGCCAGCAGCCCGGGACAGCATAATGAAAAACTGTTTTTT. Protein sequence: CASSPGQHNEKLFF.

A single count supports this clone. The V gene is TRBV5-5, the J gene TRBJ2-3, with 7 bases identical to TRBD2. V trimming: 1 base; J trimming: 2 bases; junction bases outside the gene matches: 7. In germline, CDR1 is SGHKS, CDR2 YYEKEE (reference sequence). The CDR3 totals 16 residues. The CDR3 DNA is TGTGCCAGCAGCTTGTATGCTAGCGGACCCACAGATACGCAGTATTTT. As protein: CASSLYASGPTDTQYF.

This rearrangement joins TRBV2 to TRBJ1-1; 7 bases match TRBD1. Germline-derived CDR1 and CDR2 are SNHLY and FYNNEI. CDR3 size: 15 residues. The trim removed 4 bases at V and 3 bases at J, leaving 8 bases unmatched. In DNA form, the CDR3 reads TGTGCCAGCAGTGCTTCGACAGGGTCATACACTGAAGCTTTCTTT. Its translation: CASSASTGSYTEAFF.

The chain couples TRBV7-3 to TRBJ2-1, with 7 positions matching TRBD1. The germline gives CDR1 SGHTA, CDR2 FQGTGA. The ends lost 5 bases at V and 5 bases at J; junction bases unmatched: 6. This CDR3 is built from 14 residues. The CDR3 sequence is CASSLGGRDNEQFF. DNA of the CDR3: TGTGCCAGCAGCCTAGGGGGCAGGGACAATGAGCAGTTCTTC.

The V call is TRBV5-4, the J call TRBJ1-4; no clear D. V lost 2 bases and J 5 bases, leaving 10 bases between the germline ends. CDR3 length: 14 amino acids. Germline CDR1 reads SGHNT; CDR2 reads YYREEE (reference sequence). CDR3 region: CASSLWAANEKLFF. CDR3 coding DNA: TGTGCCAGCAGCTTATGGGCCGCGAATGAAAAACTGTTTTTT.

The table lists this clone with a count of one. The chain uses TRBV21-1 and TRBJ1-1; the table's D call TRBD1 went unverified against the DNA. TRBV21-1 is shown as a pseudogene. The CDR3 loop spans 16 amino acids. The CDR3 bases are TGTGCCAGCAGCACGAGGACAGGGGATATGGGCACTGAAGCTTTCTTT. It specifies CASSTRTGDMGTEAFF.

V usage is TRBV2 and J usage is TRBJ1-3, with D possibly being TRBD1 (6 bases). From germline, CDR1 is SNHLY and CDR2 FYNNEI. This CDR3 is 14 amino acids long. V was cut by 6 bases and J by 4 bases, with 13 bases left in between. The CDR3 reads CASRSGARGNTIYF. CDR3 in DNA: TGTGCCAGCAGATCAGGGGCGCGCGGAAACACCATATATTTT.